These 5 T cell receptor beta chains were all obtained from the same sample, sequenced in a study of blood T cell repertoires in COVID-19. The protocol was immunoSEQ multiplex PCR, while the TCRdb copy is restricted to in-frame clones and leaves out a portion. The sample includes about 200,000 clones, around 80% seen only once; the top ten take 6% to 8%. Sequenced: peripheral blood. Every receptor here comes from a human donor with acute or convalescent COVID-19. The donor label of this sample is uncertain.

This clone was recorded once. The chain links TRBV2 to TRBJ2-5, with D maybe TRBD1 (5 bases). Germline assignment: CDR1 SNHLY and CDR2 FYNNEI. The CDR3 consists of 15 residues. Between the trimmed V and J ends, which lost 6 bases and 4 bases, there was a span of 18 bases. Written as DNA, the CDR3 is TGTGCCAGCAGCGCCGGGCAGGGCTATCGAGAGACCCAGTACTTC. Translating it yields CASSAGQGYRETQYF.

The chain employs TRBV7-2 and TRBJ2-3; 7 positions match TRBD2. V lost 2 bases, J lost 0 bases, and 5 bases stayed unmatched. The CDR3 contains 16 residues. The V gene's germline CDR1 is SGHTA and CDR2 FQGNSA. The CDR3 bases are TGTGCCAGCAGCTTATCAGCGGGAAGGAGCACAGATACGCAGTATTTT. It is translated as CASSLSAGRSTDTQYF.

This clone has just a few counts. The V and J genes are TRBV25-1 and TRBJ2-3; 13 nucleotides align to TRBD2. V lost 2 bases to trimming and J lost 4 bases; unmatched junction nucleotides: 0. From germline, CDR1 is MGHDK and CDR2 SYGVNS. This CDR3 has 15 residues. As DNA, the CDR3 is TGTGCCAGCAGTGAAACTAGCGGGAGGGCAGATACGCAGTATTTT. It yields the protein CASSETSGRADTQYF.

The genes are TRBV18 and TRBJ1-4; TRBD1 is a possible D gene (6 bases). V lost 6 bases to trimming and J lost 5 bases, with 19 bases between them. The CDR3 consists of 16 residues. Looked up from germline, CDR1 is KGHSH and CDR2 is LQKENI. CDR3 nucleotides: TGTGCCAGCTCTTTATCCACTCTGGGGGCAAATGAAAAACTGTTTTTT. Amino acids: CASSLSTLGANEKLFF. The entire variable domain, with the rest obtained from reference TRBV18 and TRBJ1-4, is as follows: NAGVMQNPRHLVRRRGQEARLRCSPMKGHSHVYWYRQLPEEGLKFMVYLQKENIIDESGMPKERFSAEFPKEGPSILRIQQVVRGDSAAYFCASSLSTLGANEKLFFGSGTQLSVL.

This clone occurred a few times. The CDR3 sequence: CASSPRAQGDEQFF. The CDR3 DNA reads as TGTGCCAGCAGCCCCCGGGCACAGGGAGATGAGCAGTTCTTC. The rearrangement links TRBV11-2 to TRBJ2-1, with D perhaps TRBD1 (6 bases). The length of the CDR3 is 14 residues. Per germline, CDR1 SGHAT and CDR2 FQNNGV. V was clipped by 5 bases and J by 8 bases, with 16 bases between them.